This T cell receptor (beta chain) is from a study of a mutant IDH1 vaccine in newly diagnosed glioma. In the study overall: Mean patient age was about 44 years; around 60% were male and around 38% female. Before enrollment, patients got radiotherapy alone, temozolomide alone, or mostly the combination.

As for this clone: Its specificity is unknown.

Time point of the sample: week 35, safety follow-up. Topical imiquimod accompanied each vaccine dose, which consisted of 300 ug of mutant IDH1 20-mer peptide. Using immunoSEQ multiplex PCR, the repertoire was profiled, and TCRdb retains in-frame clones only, with some absent. This sample yields around 70,000 clones, of which 84% are seen a single time; more than 10% belongs to the top ten. The sequencing used PBMCs, collected from a glioma patient whose treatment included an IDH1 peptide vaccine. This TCR was recovered from a man in his late teens or twenties with glioma.

Here the CDR3 reads CASTRGNEQFF. CDR3 sequence (DNA): TGTGCCAGCACGAGGGGCAATGAGCAGTTCTTC. V and J are TRBV6-1 and TRBJ2-1, with D perhaps given as TRBD1 or TRBD2 (5 bases each). V was pared by 7 bases and J by 6 bases, with 7 bases between. The CDR3 is 11 residues long. CDR1 and CDR2 from the germline V gene are MNHNS and SASEGT.